This T cell receptor (beta chain) is from a study of blood T cell repertoires in COVID-19. On the study more broadly: The cDNA or gDNA used as material had been derived from T cells, B-cell-depleted T cells, or PBMCs.

Trimming removed 0 bases at V and 1 base at J, with 6 bases between. This CDR3 comprises 14 residues. The germline V gene has CDR1 SGHRS and CDR2 YFSETQ. This clone was counted once. Clones were sequenced by immunoSEQ multiplex PCR, and TCRdb holds only the in-frame ones, with some missing. The data hold some 350,000 clones, with roughly 87% observed a single time. This chain connects TRBV5-1 to TRBJ2-3; D ambiguous. The clonotype originates from a woman in her 30s who had recovered from COVID-19. The sample consisted of PBMCs or T cells enriched from blood (not recorded which). The DNA of the CDR3 is TGCGCCAGCAGCTTGGCCTCGGGCACAGATACGCAGTATTTT. Translation gives CASSLASGTDTQYF.